This is a list of T cell receptor beta chains from one sample in a study of cytomegalovirus exposure and HLA in healthy donors. Repertoires were generated with immunoSEQ multiplex PCR, while TCRdb's copy carries only in-frame clones and drops some. The profile covers around 67,000 clones, with about 80% appearing a single time and roughly 7.8% taken by the ten largest. Sequences were obtained from PBMCs. These receptors all stem from a man aged 18 to 30 in good health and CMV-seropositive. Each CDR3 is given with its conserved first and last residue. The D gene is left open where the match is weak. The size entry is marked missing in some rows and otherwise reads once, few, many or a size class.

J,size,D,V,CDR3,DNA
TRBJ1-4,-,-,TRBV6-5,CASSFRDTNEKLFF,TGTGCCAGCAGTTTCCGGGACACAAATGAAAAACTGTTTTTT
TRBJ2-1,-,-,TRBV7-2,CASSLGAVGAEQFF,TGTGCCAGCAGCTTAGGAGCGGTAGGAGCCGAGCAGTTCTTC
TRBJ2-5,-,-,TRBV29-1,CSVEDRGETQYF,TGCAGCGTTGAAGACAGGGGAGAGACCCAGTACTTC
TRBJ1-2,-,-,TRBV25-1,CASSESANYGYTF,TGTGCCAGCAGTGAATCCGCTAACTATGGCTACACCTTC
TRBJ2-7,-,TRBD1,TRBV7-2,CASSPPGQGHEQYF,TGTGCCAGCAGCCCGCCGGGACAGGGTCACGAGCAGTACTTC
TRBJ1-1,-,-,TRBV30,CAWRGGNTEAFF,TGTGCCTGGAGGGGGGGGAACACTGAAGCTTTCTTT
TRBJ2-3,-,TRBD2,TRBV30,CAWIEGTSPKYF,TGTGCCTGGATTGAGGGGACTAGCCCCAAGTATTTT
TRBJ2-7,-,TRBD2,TRBV30,CAWTLAGGTHEQYF,TGTGCCTGGACTCTAGCGGGAGGAACCCACGAGCAGTACTTC
TRBJ2-1,few,TRBD1,TRBV10-2,CASRGGQVTTYNEQFF,TGCGCCAGCAGGGGGGGACAGGTCACCACTTACAATGAGCAGTTCTTC
TRBJ2-7,-,-,TRBV2,CASTLSGTGVYF,TGTGCCAGCACTCTCAGCGGGACAGGAGTGTACTTC
TRBJ1-1,-,-,TRBV30,CAWSKGGSTEAFF,TGTGCCTGGAGTAAGGGGGGGTCCACTGAAGCTTTCTTT
TRBJ1-4,-,-,TRBV5-1,CASSNSRQAGEKLFF,TGCGCCAGCAGCAATTCTAGACAGGCGGGCGAAAAACTGTTTTTT
TRBJ1-5,few,-,TRBV6-5,CASSRYSYSNQPQHF,TGTGCCAGCAGTCGCTACAGTTATAGCAATCAGCCCCAGCATTTT
TRBJ2-7,-,TRBD1,TRBV30,CAWTNPGQGAYEQYF,TGTGCCTGGACCAATCCGGGACAGGGGGCTTACGAGCAGTACTTC
TRBJ2-7,-,TRBD2,TRBV30,CAWRLAGTYEQYF,TGTGCCTGGAGACTAGCGGGTACCTACGAGCAGTACTTC
TRBJ2-7,-,TRBD1,TRBV7-8,CASSPRGQGSYEQYF,TGTGCCAGCAGCCCGCGGGGACAGGGTTCCTACGAGCAGTACTTC
TRBJ2-1,-,TRBD2,TRBV6-5,CASSAGLAGVVEQFF,TGTGCCAGCAGTGCCGGACTAGCGGGGGTGGTCGAGCAGTTCTTC
TRBJ2-1,-,-,TRBV30,CAWSVGPWSEQFF,TGTGCCTGGAGTGTAGGCCCGTGGAGTGAGCAGTTCTTC
TRBJ2-7,-,-,TRBV7-9,CASSLADNEFHEQYF,TGTGCCAGCAGCTTAGCGGACAACGAGTTCCACGAGCAGTACTTC
TRBJ1-1,-,-,TRBV23-1,CASRGRTEAFF,TGCGCCAGCAGAGGGAGGACCGAAGCTTTCTTT
TRBJ1-2,-,TRBD1,TRBV5-4,CAFPAGTGDLPNYGYTF,TGTGCCTTCCCGGCAGGGACAGGGGACCTTCCTAACTATGGCTACACCTTC
TRBJ1-2,-,TRBD1,TRBV10-3,CAISDSDRPNYGYTF,TGTGCCATCAGTGACTCGGACAGGCCAAACTATGGCTACACCTTC
TRBJ2-1,-,TRBD1,TRBV7-6,CASSSPGQGTLEQFF,TGTGCCAGCAGCTCCCCGGGACAGGGGACTCTGGAGCAGTTCTTC
TRBJ1-1,-,-,TRBV11-2,CASSSIPGAGTEAFF,TGTGCCAGCAGCTCCATTCCAGGGGCTGGCACTGAAGCTTTCTTT
TRBJ2-3,few,-,TRBV6-4,CASSEASGLGGDTQYF,TGTGCCAGCAGTGAAGCTAGCGGACTAGGGGGAGATACGCAGTATTTT
TRBJ2-3,-,-,TRBV29-1,CSVVHGVDTQYF,TGCAGCGTTGTACATGGAGTAGATACGCAGTATTTT
TRBJ1-1,-,-,TRBV28,CASSFPGVTTEAFF,TGTGCCAGCAGTTTTCCAGGGGTCACCACTGAAGCTTTCTTT
TRBJ2-5,-,-,TRBV5-1,CASRTAGGTQYF,TGCGCCAGCAGGACGGCCGGGGGGACCCAGTACTTC
TRBJ2-3,-,-,TRBV29-1,CSGSLQSTDTQYF,TGCAGCGGTTCACTACAATCCACAGATACGCAGTATTTT
TRBJ1-3,-,TRBD1,TRBV9,CASSIGTAGNTIYF,TGTGCCAGCAGCATAGGGACAGCTGGAAACACCATATATTTT
TRBJ2-1,-,-,TRBV29-1,CSVHPGLGGEQFF,TGCAGCGTTCACCCGGGACTCGGGGGTGAGCAGTTCTTC
TRBJ2-1,-,-,TRBV14,CASSGPGYNEQFF,TGTGCCAGCAGTGGGCCAGGGTACAATGAGCAGTTCTTC
TRBJ1-1,-,-,TRBV5-1,CASRQGATEAFF,TGCGCCAGCAGACAGGGTGCGACTGAAGCTTTCTTT